Here is one T cell receptor (beta chain) with its context. This entry is derived from a study of OX40 agonist ivuxolimab in advanced cancers. The CDR3 covers 12 residues. Germline V gene lookup returns CDR1 SEHNR and CDR2 FQNEAQ (reference sequence). V dropped 1 base and J dropped 16; count of bases not matched to a gene: 5. Some clones are missing from TCRdb's copy, which holds only in-frame ones; the method was immunoSEQ multiplex PCR. The data show some 58,000 clones, 70% to 90% seen once. Here the sequenced sample was CD4+ or CD8+ T cells sorted from blood, taken in a trial of the OX40 agonist ivuxolimab. This sequence originates from an adult with an advanced solid tumor such as melanoma, head and neck, liver or kidney cancer. J is TRBJ2-1 and V is TRBV7-9; TRBD2 matches 9 bases. CDR3 nucleotide sequence: TGTGCCAGCAGCTTAGTAGCGGGAGTTCGCTTCTTC. Translation gives CASSLVAGVRFF.